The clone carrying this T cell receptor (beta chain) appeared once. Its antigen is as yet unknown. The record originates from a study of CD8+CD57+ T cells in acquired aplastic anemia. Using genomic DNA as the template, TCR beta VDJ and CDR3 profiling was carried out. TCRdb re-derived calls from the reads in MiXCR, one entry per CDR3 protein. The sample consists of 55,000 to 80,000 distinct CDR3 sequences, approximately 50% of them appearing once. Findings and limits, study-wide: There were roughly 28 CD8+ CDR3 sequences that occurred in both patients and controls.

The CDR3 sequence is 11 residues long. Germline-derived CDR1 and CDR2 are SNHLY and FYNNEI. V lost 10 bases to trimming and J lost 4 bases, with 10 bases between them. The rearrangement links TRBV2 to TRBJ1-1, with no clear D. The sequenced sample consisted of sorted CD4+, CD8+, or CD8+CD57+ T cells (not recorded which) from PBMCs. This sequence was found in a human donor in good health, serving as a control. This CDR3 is CANILSTEAFF. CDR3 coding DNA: TGTGCCAACATCCTGAGCACTGAAGCTTTCTTT.